These 2 T cell receptor beta chains were all obtained from the same sample, sequenced in a study of PD-1 blockade in mismatch repair-deficient tumors. Produced via immunoSEQ multiplex PCR; TCRdb's table is partial and in-frame only. Of around 49,000 clones detected, roughly 82% appear once; the ten largest clones hold around 3.3%. The specimen comprised PBMCs, sampled before pembrolizumab treatment. The origin of the receptors is an adult with mismatch repair-deficient cancer.

This chain links TRBV6-5 with TRBJ1-1; D not resolved. The CDR3 has 13 amino acids. In germline, CDR1 is MNHEY, CDR2 SVGAGI. Trimming left V 6 bases short and J 1 base short, with 9 bases between. This CDR3 reads CASRRLGNTEAFF. In DNA form, the CDR3 reads TGTGCCAGCAGGAGGCTAGGGAACACTGAAGCTTTCTTT.

The V and J genes are TRBV9 and TRBJ2-1, with 9 bases identical to TRBD1. CDR1 is SGDLS and CDR2 is YYNGEE in the germline V gene. The CDR3 consists of 15 residues. With V trimmed by 3 bases and J by 1 base, 2 bases remained unmatched. The CDR3 protein is CASSAGQGSYNEQFF. The CDR3 DNA follows: TGTGCCAGCAGCGCGGGACAGGGATCCTACAATGAGCAGTTCTTC.